A selection of T cell receptor beta chains follows, all from one sample in a study of blood T cell repertoires in COVID-19. The method was immunoSEQ multiplex PCR; TCRdb's version includes in-frame clones alone and lacks a portion of them. The sample includes 18,000 or so clones, 70% to 90% of them seen just once. Sample: peripheral blood. The origin of the receptors is a man aged 35-49 years with active COVID-19. Both conserved end residues are part of each CDR3. The D gene is left open where the match is weak. Size tells how often a clone was seen (once, few, many) or the class of an expanded clone, and some rows leave it out.

NA	TRBJ2-5	TRBV6-5	TRBD2	CASSYRQSGGGAQYF	TGTGCCAGCAGTTACCGACAGAGCGGTGGGGGGGCCCAGTACTTC
NA	TRBJ2-7	TRBV27	NA	CASRSPSRHLYEQYF	TGTGCCAGCAGATCCCCTTCGCGGCACCTCTACGAGCAGTACTTC
NA	TRBJ2-7	TRBV5-3	TRBD2	CASPPLTSGSRDEQYF	TGTGCCAGCCCCCCTCTGACTAGCGGGAGCAGAGACGAGCAGTACTTC
NA	TRBJ2-7	TRBV27	NA	CASSPNGGTPYEQYF	TGTGCCAGCAGTCCTAACGGCGGGACCCCTTACGAGCAGTACTTC
NA	TRBJ2-5	TRBV19	NA	CASSIGGLQQETQYF	TGTGCCAGTAGTATCGGGGGGCTTCAACAAGAGACCCAGTACTTC
NA	TRBJ2-1	TRBV4-2	TRBD2	CASSQGELAVNNEQFF	TGTGCCAGCAGCCAAGGCGAGCTAGCGGTAAACAATGAGCAGTTCTTC
NA	TRBJ1-5	TRBV12-5	NA	CASGSQRGGSQPQHF	TGTGCTAGTGGTTCCCAAAGAGGGGGTTCTCAGCCCCAGCATTTT
NA	TRBJ1-2	TRBV19	NA	CASSVSGVYGYTF	TGTGCCAGTAGTGTCTCGGGGGTATATGGCTACACCTTC
NA	TRBJ2-3	TRBV7-6	NA	CASSLVLGRRRTDTQYF	TGTGCCAGCAGCTTAGTTTTGGGGCGGAGACGCACAGATACGCAGTATTTT
NA	TRBJ2-3	TRBV18	NA	CASSPLVRPTSTDTQYF	TGTGCCAGCTCACCACTCGTCAGGCCCACTAGCACAGATACGCAGTATTTT
NA	TRBJ2-7	TRBV12-5	TRBD2	CASGLPRGGGYEQYF	TGTGCTAGTGGTTTGCCCCGGGGGGGCGGTTACGAGCAGTACTTC
once	TRBJ2-2	TRBV5-1	TRBD2	CASSFLAGAGELFF	TGCGCCAGCAGCTTCCTAGCGGGAGCGGGGGAGCTGTTTTTT
NA	TRBJ1-3	TRBV27	NA	CASSFSSSGNTIYF	TGTGCCAGCAGTTTCTCGAGCTCTGGAAACACCATATATTTT
NA	TRBJ2-7	TRBV27	TRBD2	CASSTTPGTNTYEQYF	TGTGCCAGCAGTACAACTCCCGGGACTAACACCTACGAGCAGTACTTC
NA	TRBJ2-3	TRBV20-1	TRBD1	CSASPRTGSPMDTQYF	TGCAGTGCTAGTCCCCGGACAGGCTCACCTATGGATACGCAGTATTTT
NA	TRBJ2-7	TRBV9	TRBD2	CASSVNAGGPFYTYEQYF	TGTGCCAGCAGCGTAAACGCGGGAGGGCCCTTCTATACCTACGAGCAGTACTTC
NA	TRBJ2-1	TRBV6-2/TRBV6-3	NA	CASSQTYNEQFF	TGTGCCAGCAGTCAAACCTACAATGAGCAGTTCTTC
NA	TRBJ2-6	TRBV4-3	NA	CASSRSALAGDGGANVLTF	TGCGCCAGCAGCCGATCCGCACTTGCAGGGGACGGAGGGGCCAACGTCCTGACTTTC
NA	TRBJ1-1	TRBV6-6	NA	CASSAHIEAFF	TGTGCCAGCAGCGCCCACATTGAAGCTTTCTTT
NA	TRBJ2-2	TRBV5-1	TRBD2	CASSLVTSGRAFKVSMAGELFF	TGCGCCAGCAGCTTGGTGACTAGCGGGAGGGCCTTCAAGGTTTCAATGGCCGGGGAGCTGTTTTTT
NA	TRBJ2-7	TRBV18	TRBD2	CASSPRTSGSLGPRQYF	TGTGCCAGCTCACCAAGGACTAGCGGGAGTTTAGGGCCCCGGCAGTACTTC
NA	TRBJ2-3	TRBV19	NA	CASSVGLATDTQYF	TGTGCCAGTAGTGTTGGGCTAGCAACAGATACGCAGTATTTT
NA	TRBJ2-7	TRBV18	TRBD2	CASSAPGLAGGVQEQYF	TGTGCCAGCTCAGCACCGGGACTAGCGGGAGGGGTTCAAGAGCAGTACTTC
NA	TRBJ1-2	TRBV3-1/TRBV3-2	TRBD1	CASSQDIGGQGGLNYGYTF	TGTGCCAGCAGCCAAGATATAGGTGGACAGGGGGGCCTTAACTATGGCTACACCTTC
NA	TRBJ2-7	TRBV21-1	NA	CASSKVKRTSGYLSSYEQYF	TGTGCCAGCAGCAAAGTAAAAAGAACTAGCGGATACCTAAGTTCCTACGAGCAGTACTTC
NA	TRBJ2-7	TRBV4-1	TRBD2	CASSQALAGAYEQYF	TGCGCCAGCAGCCAAGCCTTAGCGGGTGCCTACGAGCAGTACTTC
NA	TRBJ2-1	TRBV6-5	NA	CASSYLESQFF	TGTGCCAGCAGTTACTTAGAGTCTCAGTTCTTC
NA	TRBJ2-7	TRBV6-2/TRBV6-3	TRBD2	CASSYSAGGGVSSYEQYF	TGTGCCAGCAGTTACTCGGCGGGAGGCGGCGTCAGCTCCTACGAGCAGTACTTC
once	TRBJ1-2	TRBV2	TRBD1	CASTTGYGYTF	TGTGCCAGTACGACAGGGTATGGCTACACCTTC
NA	TRBJ2-4	TRBV13	NA	CASSLGRGGDIQYF	TGTGCCAGCAGCTTAGGCCGAGGGGGGGACATTCAGTACTTC
NA	TRBJ2-3	TRBV13	TRBD2	CASSLVSGGTDTQYF	TGTGCCAGCAGCTTAGTTAGCGGGGGCACAGATACGCAGTATTTT
once	TRBJ2-3	TRBV27	TRBD2	CASGPSGRRDTQYF	TGTGCCAGCGGTCCTAGCGGGAGAAGGGATACGCAGTATTTT
NA	TRBJ1-4	TRBV2	TRBD1	CASSEAPETGELFF	TGTGCCAGCAGTGAAGCGCCTGAGACAGGGGAACTGTTTTTT
NA	TRBJ2-3	TRBV11-2	TRBD2	CASSSGLAGAASTDTQYF	TGTGCCAGCAGCTCCGGACTAGCGGGAGCCGCTAGCACAGATACGCAGTATTTT
NA	TRBJ2-7	TRBV2	NA	CASSVRAEQYF	TGTGCCAGCAGCGTCCGAGCCGAGCAGTACTTC
NA	TRBJ2-5	TRBV29-1	NA	CSVEGTSQETQYF	TGCAGCGTTGAAGGGACAAGCCAAGAGACCCAGTACTTC
NA	TRBJ2-7	TRBV5-3	TRBD2	CASYILAGGDEQYF	TGTGCCAGTTATATCCTAGCGGGAGGGGACGAGCAGTACTTC
few	TRBJ1-2	TRBV19	NA	CASSRGRTDGYTF	TGTGCCAGTAGTAGGGGCAGGACAGATGGCTACACCTTC
NA	TRBJ2-7	TRBV6-2/TRBV6-3	TRBD2	CASRPSGRHYEQYF	TGTGCCAGCAGGCCTAGCGGGAGGCACTACGAGCAGTACTTC